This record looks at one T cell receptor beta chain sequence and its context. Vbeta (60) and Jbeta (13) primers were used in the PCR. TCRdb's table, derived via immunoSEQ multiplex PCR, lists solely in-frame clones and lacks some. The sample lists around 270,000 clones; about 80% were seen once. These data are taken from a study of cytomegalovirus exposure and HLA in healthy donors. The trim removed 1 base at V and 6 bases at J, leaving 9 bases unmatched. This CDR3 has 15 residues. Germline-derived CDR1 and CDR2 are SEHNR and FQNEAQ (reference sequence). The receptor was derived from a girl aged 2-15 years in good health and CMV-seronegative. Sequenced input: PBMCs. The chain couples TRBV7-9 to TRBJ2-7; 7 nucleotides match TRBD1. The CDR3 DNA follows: TGTGCCAGCAGCTTAGTAGTAGGCAGGGGGTCCGAGCAGTACTTC. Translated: CASSLVVGRGSEQYF. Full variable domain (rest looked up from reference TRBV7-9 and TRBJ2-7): DTGVSQNPRHKITKRGQNVTFRCDPISEHNRLYWYRQTLGQGPEFLTYFQNEAQLEKSRLLSDRFSAERPKGSFSTLEIQRTEQGDSAMYLCASSLVVGRGSEQYFGPGTRLTVT.